This TCR beta chain was obtained from a study of blood T cell repertoires in COVID-19. Study at large: The study drew acute and convalescent COVID-19 samples from the United States, Italy and Spain. T cells, B-cell-depleted T cells, or PBMCs supplied cDNA or gDNA.

There are 13 residues in the CDR3. Germline V gene sequence: CDR1 MNHEY, CDR2 SVGAGI. The V and J ends lost 2 bases and 4 bases respectively, with 8 bases between them. Original processing notes: Estimation of nucleated cell counts was performed using reference gene primer amplification. The protocol was immunoSEQ multiplex PCR, while the TCRdb copy is restricted to in-frame clones and leaves out a portion. V and J calls and clone size follow that table, whereas D and trimming were derived from the DNA. The sample shows approximately 220,000 clones, more than 65% of them seen only once. The sequenced sample was peripheral blood. The chain employs TRBV6-5 and TRBJ1-1; possibly TRBD1 for D (5 bases). This sequence was found in a woman in her fifties or sixties with acute or convalescent COVID-19. DNA for the CDR3: TGTGCCAGCAGTTACAGGGGTAGCACTGAAGCTTTCTTT. It is translated as CASSYRGSTEAFF.